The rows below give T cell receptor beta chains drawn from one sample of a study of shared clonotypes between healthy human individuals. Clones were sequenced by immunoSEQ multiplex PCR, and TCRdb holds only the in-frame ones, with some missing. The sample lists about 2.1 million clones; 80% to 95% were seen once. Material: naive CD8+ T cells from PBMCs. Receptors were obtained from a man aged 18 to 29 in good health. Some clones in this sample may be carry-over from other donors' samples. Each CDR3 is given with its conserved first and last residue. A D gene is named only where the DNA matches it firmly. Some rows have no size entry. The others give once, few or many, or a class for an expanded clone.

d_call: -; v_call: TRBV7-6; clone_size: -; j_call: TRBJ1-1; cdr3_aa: CASSLGPPPGNTEAFF; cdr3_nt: TGTGCCAGCAGCTTAGGCCCCCCGCCAGGGAACACTGAAGCTTTCTTT
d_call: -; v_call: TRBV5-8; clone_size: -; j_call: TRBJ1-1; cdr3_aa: CASSPTEAFLGVNTEAFF; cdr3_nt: TGTGCCAGCAGTCCGACAGAGGCCTTCCTGGGGGTGAACACTGAAGCTTTCTTT
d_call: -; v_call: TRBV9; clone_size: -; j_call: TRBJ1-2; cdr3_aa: CASSVGRGYGYTF; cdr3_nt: TGTGCCAGCAGCGTAGGCAGGGGCTATGGCTACACCTTC
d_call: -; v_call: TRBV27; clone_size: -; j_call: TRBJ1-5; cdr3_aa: CASSPAGVGNQPQHF; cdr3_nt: TGTGCCAGCAGCCCGGCGGGTGTTGGCAATCAGCCCCAGCATTTT
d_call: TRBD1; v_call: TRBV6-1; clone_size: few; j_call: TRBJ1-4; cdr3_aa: CASRETGGTNEKLFF; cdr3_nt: TGTGCCAGCAGGGAAACAGGGGGAACTAATGAAAAACTGTTTTTT
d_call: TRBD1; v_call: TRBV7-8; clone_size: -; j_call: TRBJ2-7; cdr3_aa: CASSLLGQGPYEQYF; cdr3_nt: TGTGCCAGCAGCTTACTTGGACAGGGGCCCTACGAGCAGTACTTC
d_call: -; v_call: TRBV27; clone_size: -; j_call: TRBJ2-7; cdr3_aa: CASSLAARLGSEQYF; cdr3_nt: TGTGCCAGCAGTTTGGCGGCACGTTTAGGCTCCGAGCAGTACTTC
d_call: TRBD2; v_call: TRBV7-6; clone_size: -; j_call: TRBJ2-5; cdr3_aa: CASSLDPSGQETQYF; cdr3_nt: TGTGCCAGCAGCTTAGATCCTAGCGGGCAAGAGACCCAGTACTTC
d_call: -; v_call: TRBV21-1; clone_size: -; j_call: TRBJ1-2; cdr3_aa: CASSKVPGYGYTF; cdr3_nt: TGTGCCAGCAGCAAAGTCCCTGGGTATGGCTACACCTTC
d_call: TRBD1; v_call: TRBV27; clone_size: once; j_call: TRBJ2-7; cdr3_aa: CASSLLFGTGDYEQYF; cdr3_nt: TGTGCCAGCAGTTTATTGTTCGGGACAGGGGACTACGAGCAGTACTTC
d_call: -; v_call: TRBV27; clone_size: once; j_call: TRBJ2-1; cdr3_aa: CASSFLQGIRAYNEQFF; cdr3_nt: TGTGCCAGCAGTTTCCTTCAGGGTATTAGGGCCTACAATGAGCAGTTCTTC
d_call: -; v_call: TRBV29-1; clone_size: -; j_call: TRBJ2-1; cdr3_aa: CSAGLGSSYNEQFF; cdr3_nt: TGCAGCGCTGGATTAGGATCCTCCTACAATGAGCAGTTCTTC
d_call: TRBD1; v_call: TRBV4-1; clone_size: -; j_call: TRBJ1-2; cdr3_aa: CASSQLQGIDYGYTF; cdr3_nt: TGCGCCAGCAGCCAGTTACAGGGGATTGACTATGGCTACACCTTC
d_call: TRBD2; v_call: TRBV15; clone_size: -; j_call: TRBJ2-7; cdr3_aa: CATSAASGSYEQYF; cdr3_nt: TGTGCCACAAGCGCCGCTAGCGGTTCCTACGAGCAGTACTTC
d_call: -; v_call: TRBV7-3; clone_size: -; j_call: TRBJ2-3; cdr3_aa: CASSLFGDTQYF; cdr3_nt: TGTGCCAGCAGCTTATTCGGAGATACGCAGTATTTT
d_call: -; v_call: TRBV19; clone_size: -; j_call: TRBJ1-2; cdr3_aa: CASSQGVEGYTF; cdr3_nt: TGTGCCAGTAGTCAGGGAGTCGAGGGCTACACCTTC
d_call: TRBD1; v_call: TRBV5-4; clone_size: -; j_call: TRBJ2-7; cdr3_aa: CASSNRDRLYEQYF; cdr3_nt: TGTGCCAGCAGCAACCGGGACAGACTCTACGAGCAGTACTTC
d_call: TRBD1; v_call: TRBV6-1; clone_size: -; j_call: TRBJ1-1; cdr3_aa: CASSYTGGAFF; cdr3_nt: TGTGCCAGCAGTTACACAGGGGGAGCTTTCTTT
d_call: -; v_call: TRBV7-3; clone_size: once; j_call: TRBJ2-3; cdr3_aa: CASSLTARRANTDTQYF; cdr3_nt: TGTGCCAGCAGCTTAACGGCGCGACGTGCTAACACAGATACGCAGTATTTT
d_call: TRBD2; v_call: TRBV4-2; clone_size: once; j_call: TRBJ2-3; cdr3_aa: CASSQGGSADTQYF; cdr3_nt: TGTGCCAGCAGCCAAGGCGGGAGCGCAGATACGCAGTATTTT
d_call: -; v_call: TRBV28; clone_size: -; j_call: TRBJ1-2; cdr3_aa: CASSRGPWEGYTF; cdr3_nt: TGTGCCAGCAGTCGCGGGCCCTGGGAGGGCTACACCTTC
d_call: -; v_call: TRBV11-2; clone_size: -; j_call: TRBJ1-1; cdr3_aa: CASSPSLNTEAFF; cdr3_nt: TGTGCCAGCAGCCCCAGCCTGAACACTGAAGCTTTCTTT
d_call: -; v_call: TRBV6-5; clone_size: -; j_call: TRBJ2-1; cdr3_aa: CASRGRGHEQFF; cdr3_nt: TGTGCCAGCAGGGGACGAGGGCATGAGCAGTTCTTC
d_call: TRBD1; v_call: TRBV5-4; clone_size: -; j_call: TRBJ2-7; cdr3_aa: CASSPWTGDSYEQYF; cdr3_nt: TGTGCCAGCAGCCCCTGGACAGGGGATTCCTACGAGCAGTACTTC
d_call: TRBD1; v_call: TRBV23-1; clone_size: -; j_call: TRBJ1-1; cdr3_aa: CASGPGTGDTEAFF; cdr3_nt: TGCGCCAGCGGACCCGGGACAGGGGACACTGAAGCTTTCTTT
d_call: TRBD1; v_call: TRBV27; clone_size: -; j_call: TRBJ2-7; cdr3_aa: CASSLGTVPGVYEQYF; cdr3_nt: TGTGCCAGCAGTTTAGGGACAGTCCCAGGGGTTTACGAGCAGTACTTC
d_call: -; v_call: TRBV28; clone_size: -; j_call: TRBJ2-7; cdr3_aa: CASTAGGDYEQYF; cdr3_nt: TGTGCCAGCACCGCCGGCGGGGACTACGAGCAGTACTTC